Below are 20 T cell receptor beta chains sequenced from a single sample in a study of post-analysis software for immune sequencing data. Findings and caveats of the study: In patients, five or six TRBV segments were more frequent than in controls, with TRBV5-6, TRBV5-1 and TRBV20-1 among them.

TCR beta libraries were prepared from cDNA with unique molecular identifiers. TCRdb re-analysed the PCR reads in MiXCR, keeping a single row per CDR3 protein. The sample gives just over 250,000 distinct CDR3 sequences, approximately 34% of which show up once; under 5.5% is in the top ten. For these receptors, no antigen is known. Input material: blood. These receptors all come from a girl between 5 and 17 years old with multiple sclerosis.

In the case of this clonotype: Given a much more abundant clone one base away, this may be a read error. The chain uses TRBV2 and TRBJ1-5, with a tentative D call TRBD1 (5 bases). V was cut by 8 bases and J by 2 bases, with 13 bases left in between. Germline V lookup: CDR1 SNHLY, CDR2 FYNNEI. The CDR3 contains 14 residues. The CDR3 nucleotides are TGTGCCAGCGTTACAGGCGATGGCAATCAGCCCCAGCATTTT. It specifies CASVTGDGNQPQHF.

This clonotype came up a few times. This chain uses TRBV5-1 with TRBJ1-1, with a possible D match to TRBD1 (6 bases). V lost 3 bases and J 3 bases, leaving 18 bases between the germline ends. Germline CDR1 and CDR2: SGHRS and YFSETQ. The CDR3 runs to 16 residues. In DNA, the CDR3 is TGCGCCAGCAGCTCCTATATCACGGGGGCCGACACTGAAGCTTTCTTT. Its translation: CASSSYITGADTEAFF.

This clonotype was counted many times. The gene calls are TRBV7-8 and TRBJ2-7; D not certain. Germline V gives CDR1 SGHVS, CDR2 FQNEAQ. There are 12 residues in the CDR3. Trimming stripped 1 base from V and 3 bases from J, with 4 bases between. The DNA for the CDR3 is TGTGCCAGCAGCTTAGACGTCTACGAGCAGTACTTC. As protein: CASSLDVYEQYF.

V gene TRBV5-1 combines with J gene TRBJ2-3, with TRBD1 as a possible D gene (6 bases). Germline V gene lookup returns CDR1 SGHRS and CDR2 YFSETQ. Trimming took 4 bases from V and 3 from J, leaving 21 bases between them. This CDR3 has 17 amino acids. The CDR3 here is CASSTQTGVPVTDTQYF. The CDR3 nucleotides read TGCGCCAGCAGCACCCAGACAGGCGTTCCTGTAACAGATACGCAGTATTTT.

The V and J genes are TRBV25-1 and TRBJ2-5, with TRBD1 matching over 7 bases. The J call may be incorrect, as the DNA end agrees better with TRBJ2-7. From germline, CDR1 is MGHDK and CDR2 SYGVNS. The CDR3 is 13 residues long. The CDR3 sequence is CASSDGTAYEQYF. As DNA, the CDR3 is TGTGCCAGCAGTGATGGGACAGCCTACGAGCAGTACTTC.

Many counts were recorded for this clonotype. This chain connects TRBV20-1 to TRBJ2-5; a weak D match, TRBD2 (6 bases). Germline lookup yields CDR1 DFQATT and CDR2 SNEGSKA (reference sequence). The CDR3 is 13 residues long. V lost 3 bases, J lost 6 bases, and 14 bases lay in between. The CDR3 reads CSASKTGVQTQYF. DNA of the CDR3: TGCAGTGCTAGCAAAACGGGAGTACAGACCCAGTACTTC.

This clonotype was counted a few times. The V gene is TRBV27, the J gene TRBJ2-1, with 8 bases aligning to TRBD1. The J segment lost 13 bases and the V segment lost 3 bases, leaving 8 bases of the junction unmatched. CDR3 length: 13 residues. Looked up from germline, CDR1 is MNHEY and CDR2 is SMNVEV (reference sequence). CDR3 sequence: CASSFGRGRGQFF. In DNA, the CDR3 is TGTGCCAGCAGTTTCGGCAGGGGGCGCGGCCAGTTCTTC.

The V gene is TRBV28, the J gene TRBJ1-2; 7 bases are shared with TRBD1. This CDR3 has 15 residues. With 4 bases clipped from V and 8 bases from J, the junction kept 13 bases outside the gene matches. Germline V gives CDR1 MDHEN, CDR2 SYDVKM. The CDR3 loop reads CASSSLDRPKGGYTF. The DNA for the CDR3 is TGTGCCAGCAGTTCCCTGGACAGGCCCAAGGGCGGCTACACCTTC.

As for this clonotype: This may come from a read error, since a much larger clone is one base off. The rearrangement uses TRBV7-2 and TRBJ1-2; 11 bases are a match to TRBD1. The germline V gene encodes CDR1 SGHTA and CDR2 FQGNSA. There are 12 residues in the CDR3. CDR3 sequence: CASSSWTGGCTF. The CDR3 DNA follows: TGTGCCAGCAGCTCATGGACAGGGGGCTGCACCTTC.

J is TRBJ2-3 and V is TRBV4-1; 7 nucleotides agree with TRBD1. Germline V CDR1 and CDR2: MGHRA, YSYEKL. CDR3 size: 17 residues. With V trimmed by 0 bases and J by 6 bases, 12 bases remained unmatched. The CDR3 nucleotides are TGCGCCAGCAGCCAAGATCTTGCTAGCAGGGGGTCCGATACGCAGTATTTT. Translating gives CASSQDLASRGSDTQYF.

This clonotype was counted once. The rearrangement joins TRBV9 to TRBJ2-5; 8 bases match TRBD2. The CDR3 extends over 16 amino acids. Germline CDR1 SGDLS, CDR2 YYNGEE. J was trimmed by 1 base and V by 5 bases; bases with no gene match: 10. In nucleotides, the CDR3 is TGTGCCAGCAGTGGCGGACGAGCGGGGGTCCAAGAGACCCAGTACTTC. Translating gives CASSGGRAGVQETQYF.

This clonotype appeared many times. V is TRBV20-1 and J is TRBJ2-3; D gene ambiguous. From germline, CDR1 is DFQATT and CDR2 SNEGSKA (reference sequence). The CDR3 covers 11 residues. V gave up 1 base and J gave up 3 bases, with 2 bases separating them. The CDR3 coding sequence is TGCAGTGCTAGAGTAACAGATACGCAGTATTTT. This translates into CSARVTDTQYF.

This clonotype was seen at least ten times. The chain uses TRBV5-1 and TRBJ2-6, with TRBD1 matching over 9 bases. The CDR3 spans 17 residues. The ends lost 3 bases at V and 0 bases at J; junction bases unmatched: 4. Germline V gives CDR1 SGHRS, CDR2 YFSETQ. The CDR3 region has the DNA TGCGCCAGCAGCTCGGGACAGGGAGGCTCTGGGGCCAACGTCCTGACTTTC. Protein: CASSSGQGGSGANVLTF.

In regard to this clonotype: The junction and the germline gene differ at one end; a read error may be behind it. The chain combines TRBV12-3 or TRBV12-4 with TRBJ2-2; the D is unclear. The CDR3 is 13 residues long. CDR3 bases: TGTGCCAGCAGTCCCGCCCCCACCGGAGAGCTGTTTTTT. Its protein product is CASSPAPTGELFF.

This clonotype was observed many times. For the CDR3, the DNA is TGTGCCACCAGTGATGAGGGGGCCGGGACCCAGTACTTC. It encodes CATSDEGAGTQYF. This chain joins TRBV24-1 and TRBJ2-5; TRBD1 matches at 7 bases. With 3 bases clipped from V and 7 bases from J, the junction kept 4 bases outside the gene matches. The CDR3 has 13 amino acids. Germline V lookup: CDR1 KGHDR, CDR2 SFDVKD.

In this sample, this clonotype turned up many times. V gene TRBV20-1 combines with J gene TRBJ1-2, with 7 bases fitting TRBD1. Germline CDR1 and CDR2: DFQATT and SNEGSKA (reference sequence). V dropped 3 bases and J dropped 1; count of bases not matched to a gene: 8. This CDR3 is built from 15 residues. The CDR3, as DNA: TGCAGTGCTAGCCCCCGGGCAGGGGGTAACTATGGCTACACCTTC. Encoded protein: CSASPRAGGNYGYTF.

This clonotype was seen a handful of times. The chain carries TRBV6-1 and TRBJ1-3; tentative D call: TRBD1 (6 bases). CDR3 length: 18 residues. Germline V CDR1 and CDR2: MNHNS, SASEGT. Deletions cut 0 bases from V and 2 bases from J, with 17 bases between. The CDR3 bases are TGTGCCAGCAGTGAAGCATTGGGGGGCGACTATCCTGGAAACACCATATATTTT. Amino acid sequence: CASSEALGGDYPGNTIYF.

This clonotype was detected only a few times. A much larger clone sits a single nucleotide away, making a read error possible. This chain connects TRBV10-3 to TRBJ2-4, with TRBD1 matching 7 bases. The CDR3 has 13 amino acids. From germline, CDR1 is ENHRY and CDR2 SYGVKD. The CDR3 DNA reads TGTGCCATCAGGGAGTCGACAGGGAACATTCAGTACTTC. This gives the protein CAIRESTGNIQYF.

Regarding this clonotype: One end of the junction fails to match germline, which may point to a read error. CDR3 region: CSARGTSGSTDMQYF. CDR3 nucleotide sequence: TGCAGCGCCCGTGGGACTAGCGGAAGCACAGATATGCAGTATTTT. The chain is built from TRBV20-1 and TRBJ2-3; TRBD2 matches 11 bases. Germline CDR1 and CDR2: DFQATT and SNEGSKA (reference sequence). The length of the CDR3 is 15 residues.

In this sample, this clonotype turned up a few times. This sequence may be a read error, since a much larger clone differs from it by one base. CDR3 nucleotide sequence: TGCGCCAGCAGCTTGTCTCTAGCGGGGGGAAAAAATGAGCAGTACTTC. It is translated as CASSLSLAGGKNEQYF. This rearrangement joins TRBV5-1 to TRBJ2-7; 11 nucleotides align to TRBD2. This CDR3 has 16 residues. V lost 1 base, J lost 7 bases, and 10 bases stayed unmatched. Germline values: CDR1 SGHRS, CDR2 YFSETQ.